The 14 T cell receptor beta chains below were found in one sample sequenced in a study of OX40 agonist ivuxolimab in advanced cancers. The assay was immunoSEQ multiplex PCR, and TCRdb's table has in-frame clones only and misses some. The sample records thousands of clones, 69% being singletons. The material was CD4+ or CD8+ T cells sorted from blood, obtained in a trial of the OX40 agonist ivuxolimab. These TCRs come from an adult with an advanced solid tumor such as melanoma, head and neck, liver or kidney cancer.

The chain carries TRBV5-1 and TRBJ2-7, with D maybe TRBD2 (6 bases). CDR3 length: 14 amino acids. Trimming stripped 4 bases from V and 5 bases from J, with 16 bases between. Germline assignment: CDR1 SGHRS and CDR2 YFSETQ. The CDR3 coding sequence is TGCGCCAGCAGCGTACGGGGGTGGTTCGACGAGCAGTACTTC. The encoded protein is CASSVRGWFDEQYF.

The chain links TRBV4-2 to TRBJ2-7; D perhaps matches TRBD2 (6 bases). Germline loops: CDR1 LGHNA, CDR2 YNFKEQ. The CDR3 consists of 16 residues. Between the trimmed V and J ends, which lost 0 bases and 7 bases, there was a span of 19 bases. For the CDR3, the DNA is TGTGCCAGCAGCCAAGATCCAGGGACTCCCTCTGGGGAGCAGTACTTC. Translation gives CASSQDPGTPSGEQYF.

This chain uses TRBV19 with TRBJ2-7, with TRBD1 matching 11 bases. With V trimmed by 5 bases and J by 1 base, 4 bases remained unmatched. The CDR3 consists of 15 residues. Germline values: CDR1 LNHDA, CDR2 SQIVND (reference sequence). CDR3 sequence reads: CASSLGQGASYEQYF. The CDR3, as DNA: TGTGCCAGTAGTCTAGGACAGGGGGCATCCTACGAGCAGTACTTC.

The rearrangement uses TRBV5-4 and TRBJ2-2; D remains ambiguous. The CDR3 loop spans 15 amino acids. Germline V gene lookup returns CDR1 SGHNT and CDR2 YYREEE (reference sequence). V lost 2 bases to trimming and J lost 4 bases, with 12 bases between them. CDR3 in amino acids: CASSFQGPFTGELFF. CDR3 DNA sequence: TGTGCCAGCAGCTTTCAAGGACCTTTCACCGGGGAGCTGTTTTTT.

This clone counts as large (0.1 to 1%). V is TRBV7-9 and J is TRBJ2-3, with D uncertain. CDR3 length: 16 amino acids. V gave up 5 bases and J gave up 0 bases, with 15 bases separating them. Germline V gives CDR1 SEHNR, CDR2 FQNEAQ (reference sequence). CDR3 protein: CASSGPGVGSTDTQYF. CDR3 sequence (DNA): TGTGCCAGCAGCGGGCCTGGGGTAGGTAGCACAGATACGCAGTATTTT.

The J gene is TRBJ2-1, the V gene TRBV28, with 9 nucleotides matching TRBD2. V dropped 3 bases and J dropped 8; count of bases not matched to a gene: 5. Germline loops: CDR1 MDHEN, CDR2 SYDVKM. This CDR3 has 14 residues. The DNA for the CDR3 is TGTGCCAGCAGTTTCCGGACTAGCGTCGATGAGCAGTTCTTC. It is translated as CASSFRTSVDEQFF.

This chain uses TRBV7-9 with TRBJ2-7; 9 bases map to TRBD1. CDR1 and CDR2 (germline): SEHNR, FQNEAQ (reference sequence). The J segment lost 6 bases and the V segment lost 6 bases, leaving 9 bases of the junction unmatched. CDR3 length equals 14 residues. The CDR3 nucleotides are TGTGCCAGCAGTCCCGGGACAGGGACCGGCGAGCAGTACTTC. Its protein is CASSPGTGTGEQYF.

This clone has only one observation. This chain joins TRBV7-9 and TRBJ2-7; 9 nucleotides match TRBD1. The CDR3 has 16 residues. Germline-derived CDR1 and CDR2 are SEHNR and FQNEAQ (reference sequence). With V trimmed by 5 bases and J by 5 bases, 13 bases remained unmatched. DNA of the CDR3: TGTGCCAGCAGCCCTCCGGACAGGGGAAGTGTTGACGAGCAGTACTTC. Amino acid sequence: CASSPPDRGSVDEQYF.

V and J are TRBV6-5 and TRBJ2-2; 8 positions match TRBD2. Germline trimming cut 6 bases from V and 3 bases from J; bases unmatched to any gene: 6. Germline CDR1 reads MNHEY; CDR2 reads SVGAGI. The CDR3 has 15 residues. The CDR3 region is CASSQSGGDTGELFF. The CDR3 nucleotides read TGTGCCAGCAGCCAAAGCGGGGGAGACACCGGGGAGCTGTTTTTT.

A few counts support this clone. J is TRBJ2-3 and V is TRBV4-3; D possibly matches TRBD1 or TRBD2 (6 bases each). Per germline, CDR1 LGHNA and CDR2 YSLEER. Between the trimmed V and J ends, which lost 4 bases and 4 bases, there was a span of 15 bases. The length of the CDR3 is 15 residues. CDR3 nucleotides: TGCGCCAGCAGCCTGAGTGAGGGGGGCTCAGATACGCAGTATTTT. Translating gives CASSLSEGGSDTQYF.

This sequence joins TRBV19 and TRBJ1-5; D possibly corresponds to TRBD1 (6 bases). V gave up 2 bases and J gave up 5 bases, with 10 bases separating them. CDR3 length: 14 residues. The germline V gene encodes CDR1 LNHDA and CDR2 SQIVND (reference sequence). This CDR3 is CASSIWSGDQPQHF. DNA for the CDR3: TGTGCCAGTAGTATATGGTCAGGGGATCAGCCCCAGCATTTT.

This clone was detected a few times. The chain employs TRBV27 and TRBJ2-1, with D perhaps matching TRBD2 (5 bases). The CDR3 sequence is 14 residues long. Trimming took off 6 bases at V and 7 bases at J, with 16 bases between the two ends. Germline CDR1 MNHEY, CDR2 SMNVEV (reference sequence). The CDR3 spells CASSPLSGNNEQFF. Written as DNA, the CDR3 is TGTGCCAGCAGCCCCCTTTCGGGGAATAATGAGCAGTTCTTC.

In this sample, this clone turned up a few times. The J gene is TRBJ2-3, the V gene TRBV9; D is possibly TRBD1 (5 bases). V was shortened by 3 bases and J by 0 bases, with 11 bases between the two germline ends. Germline V gives CDR1 SGDLS, CDR2 YYNGEE. The CDR3 is made up of 15 amino acids. Written as DNA, the CDR3 is TGTGCCAGCAGCGACCAGGGTTACAGCACAGATACGCAGTATTTT. It translates to CASSDQGYSTDTQYF.

The chain has TRBV19 and TRBJ2-7; D remains unclear. The CDR3 totals 12 residues. CDR1 LNHDA and CDR2 SQIVND come from the germline V gene (reference sequence). V was pared by 7 bases and J by 0 bases, with 7 bases between. CDR3 bases: TGTGCCAGTATGGGCCTCTCCTACGAGCAGTACTTC. As protein: CASMGLSYEQYF.